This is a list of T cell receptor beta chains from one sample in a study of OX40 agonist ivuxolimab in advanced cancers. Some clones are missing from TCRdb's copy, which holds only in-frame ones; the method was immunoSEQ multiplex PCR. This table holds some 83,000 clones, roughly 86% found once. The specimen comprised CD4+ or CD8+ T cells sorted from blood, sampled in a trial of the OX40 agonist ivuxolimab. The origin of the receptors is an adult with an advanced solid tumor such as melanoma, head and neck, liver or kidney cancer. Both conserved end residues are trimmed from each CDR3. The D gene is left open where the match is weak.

cdr3_aa: ASSLGLAGTDTQY
d_call: TRBD2
cdr3_length: 13
v_call: TRBV7-7
j_call: TRBJ2-3

cdr3_aa: ASGQGRLQETQY
d_call: NA
cdr3_length: 12
v_call: TRBV6-6
j_call: TRBJ2-5

cdr3_aa: ASSLLGARGEKLF
d_call: NA
cdr3_length: 13
v_call: TRBV5-6
j_call: TRBJ1-4

cdr3_aa: ASTQEASYNEQF
d_call: NA
cdr3_length: 12
v_call: TRBV7-9
j_call: TRBJ2-1

cdr3_aa: ASSSTSGRRETQY
d_call: TRBD2
cdr3_length: 13
v_call: TRBV5-1
j_call: TRBJ2-5

cdr3_aa: ASSLSGTNNEQF
d_call: NA
cdr3_length: 12
v_call: TRBV7-3
j_call: TRBJ2-1

cdr3_aa: ASSLDAGTDTQY
d_call: NA
cdr3_length: 12
v_call: TRBV11-3
j_call: TRBJ2-3

cdr3_aa: ASTGQGNSGANVLT
d_call: NA
cdr3_length: 14
v_call: TRBV9
j_call: TRBJ2-6

cdr3_aa: ASSQDFSLTQY
d_call: NA
cdr3_length: 11
v_call: TRBV4-2
j_call: TRBJ2-3

cdr3_aa: ASSPLREQY
d_call: NA
cdr3_length: 9
v_call: TRBV7-2
j_call: TRBJ2-7

cdr3_aa: ASSLGLYTEAF
d_call: NA
cdr3_length: 11
v_call: TRBV7-9
j_call: TRBJ1-1

cdr3_aa: ASSRRRLAETYNEQF
d_call: TRBD2
cdr3_length: 15
v_call: TRBV11-2
j_call: TRBJ2-1

cdr3_aa: ASSLGGDEQF
d_call: NA
cdr3_length: 10
v_call: TRBV7-6
j_call: TRBJ2-1

cdr3_aa: ASGRQPGSGNTIY
d_call: NA
cdr3_length: 13
v_call: TRBV10-3
j_call: TRBJ1-3

cdr3_aa: ASSLDSGDEAF
d_call: NA
cdr3_length: 11
v_call: TRBV7-2
j_call: TRBJ1-1

cdr3_aa: ASSASRATNEKLF
d_call: NA
cdr3_length: 13
v_call: TRBV19
j_call: TRBJ1-4

cdr3_aa: ASSSTGHEQY
d_call: NA
cdr3_length: 10
v_call: TRBV7-9
j_call: TRBJ2-7

cdr3_aa: ASSYETFGKLF
d_call: NA
cdr3_length: 11
v_call: TRBV6-5
j_call: TRBJ1-4

cdr3_aa: ASTLQGGRYGYT
d_call: NA
cdr3_length: 12
v_call: TRBV6-5
j_call: TRBJ1-2

cdr3_aa: SVDDQETQY
d_call: NA
cdr3_length: 9
v_call: TRBV29-1
j_call: TRBJ2-5

cdr3_aa: ASSVELRAGEQF
d_call: NA
cdr3_length: 12
v_call: TRBV9
j_call: TRBJ2-1

cdr3_aa: ASSYAPGTPTDEQY
d_call: NA
cdr3_length: 14
v_call: TRBV6-5
j_call: TRBJ2-7

cdr3_aa: ASSGTGLSNQPQH
d_call: TRBD1
cdr3_length: 13
v_call: TRBV7-2
j_call: TRBJ1-5

cdr3_aa: ASSPRLAGSYEQY
d_call: TRBD2
cdr3_length: 13
v_call: TRBV7-3
j_call: TRBJ2-7

cdr3_aa: ASSEAHGDGGYT
d_call: NA
cdr3_length: 12
v_call: TRBV6-1
j_call: TRBJ1-2

cdr3_aa: ASSQFTQGEGFNTEAF
d_call: NA
cdr3_length: 16
v_call: TRBV4-1
j_call: TRBJ1-1

cdr3_aa: ASSLGRGAYNEQF
d_call: TRBD2
cdr3_length: 13
v_call: TRBV13
j_call: TRBJ2-1

cdr3_aa: ASSFRGETSTDTQY
d_call: NA
cdr3_length: 14
v_call: TRBV5-6
j_call: TRBJ2-3

cdr3_aa: ASSLRTHQETQY
d_call: NA
cdr3_length: 12
v_call: TRBV28
j_call: TRBJ2-5

cdr3_aa: ASSQRWGQAGANVLT
d_call: NA
cdr3_length: 15
v_call: TRBV4-1
j_call: TRBJ2-6

cdr3_aa: SGHRGRGTEAF
d_call: TRBD1
cdr3_length: 11
v_call: TRBV29-1
j_call: TRBJ1-1

cdr3_aa: ASSPDTGNEKLF
d_call: NA
cdr3_length: 12
v_call: TRBV4-1
j_call: TRBJ1-4

cdr3_aa: ASSSGTGAGNQPQH
d_call: TRBD1
cdr3_length: 14
v_call: TRBV5-6
j_call: TRBJ1-5

cdr3_aa: ASSSFRTGGNYGYT
d_call: TRBD1
cdr3_length: 14
v_call: TRBV5-6
j_call: TRBJ1-2

cdr3_aa: SVTTGASGETQY
d_call: TRBD1
cdr3_length: 12
v_call: TRBV29-1
j_call: TRBJ2-5

cdr3_aa: ASRSPSLAANNEQF
d_call: TRBD2
cdr3_length: 14
v_call: TRBV19
j_call: TRBJ2-1

cdr3_aa: ASSAPTQYQGNGYT
d_call: NA
cdr3_length: 14
v_call: TRBV5-6
j_call: TRBJ1-2

cdr3_aa: ASSLVGSDNSPLH
d_call: NA
cdr3_length: 13
v_call: TRBV5-8
j_call: TRBJ1-6

cdr3_aa: ASSVGTGANNEQF
d_call: TRBD1
cdr3_length: 13
v_call: TRBV9
j_call: TRBJ2-1

cdr3_aa: ASSAGTGFFYEQY
d_call: NA
cdr3_length: 13
v_call: TRBV6-5
j_call: TRBJ2-7

cdr3_aa: ASSLRLTGELF
d_call: NA
cdr3_length: 11
v_call: TRBV27
j_call: TRBJ2-2

cdr3_aa: ASRRRNYGYT
d_call: NA
cdr3_length: 10
v_call: TRBV28
j_call: TRBJ1-2

cdr3_aa: ASSVGLAGGGETQY
d_call: TRBD2
cdr3_length: 14
v_call: TRBV9
j_call: TRBJ2-5

cdr3_aa: ASSQDGDRGGSGYT
d_call: TRBD1
cdr3_length: 14
v_call: TRBV4-2
j_call: TRBJ1-2

cdr3_aa: ASSSAVNTEAF
d_call: NA
cdr3_length: 11
v_call: TRBV7-2
j_call: TRBJ1-1

cdr3_aa: ASGSLRTNTGELF
d_call: NA
cdr3_length: 13
v_call: TRBV11-2
j_call: TRBJ2-2

cdr3_aa: ASSFGQRVNTGELF
d_call: NA
cdr3_length: 14
v_call: TRBV5-4
j_call: TRBJ2-2

cdr3_aa: ASSRDRDEAF
d_call: TRBD1
cdr3_length: 10
v_call: TRBV5-6
j_call: TRBJ1-1

cdr3_aa: ASLFDSSTDTQY
d_call: NA
cdr3_length: 12
v_call: TRBV7-8
j_call: TRBJ2-3

cdr3_aa: ASRKDRNTGELF
d_call: NA
cdr3_length: 12
v_call: TRBV10-1
j_call: TRBJ2-2

cdr3_aa: ASSLSGGLVGEQF
d_call: NA
cdr3_length: 13
v_call: TRBV5-4
j_call: TRBJ2-1

cdr3_aa: ASTPTGGGLDTQY
d_call: NA
cdr3_length: 13
v_call: TRBV19
j_call: TRBJ2-3

cdr3_aa: ASSVYSGSSYEQY
d_call: TRBD2
cdr3_length: 13
v_call: TRBV9
j_call: TRBJ2-7

cdr3_aa: ASSLQGLENTEAF
d_call: NA
cdr3_length: 13
v_call: TRBV7-3
j_call: TRBJ1-1

cdr3_aa: ARKTGRETQY
d_call: NA
cdr3_length: 10
v_call: TRBV30
j_call: TRBJ2-5

cdr3_aa: ASSVTATTYEQY
d_call: NA
cdr3_length: 12
v_call: TRBV2
j_call: TRBJ2-7

cdr3_aa: ASSESSPAGVGNEQY
d_call: TRBD2
cdr3_length: 15
v_call: TRBV10-1
j_call: TRBJ2-7

cdr3_aa: ASSFGSNSPLH
d_call: NA
cdr3_length: 11
v_call: TRBV5-1
j_call: TRBJ1-6